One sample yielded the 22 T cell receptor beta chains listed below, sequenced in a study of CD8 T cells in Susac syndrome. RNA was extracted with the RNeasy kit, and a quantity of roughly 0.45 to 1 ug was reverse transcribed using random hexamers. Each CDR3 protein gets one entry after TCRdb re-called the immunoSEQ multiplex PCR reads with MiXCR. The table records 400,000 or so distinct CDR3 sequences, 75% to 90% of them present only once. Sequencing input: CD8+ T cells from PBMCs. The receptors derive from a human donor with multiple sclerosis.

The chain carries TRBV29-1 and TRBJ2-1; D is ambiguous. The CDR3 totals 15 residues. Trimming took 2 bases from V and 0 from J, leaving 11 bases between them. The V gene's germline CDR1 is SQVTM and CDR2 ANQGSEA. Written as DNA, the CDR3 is TGCAGCGTTGAATGGGTCCAAAGCTCCTACAATGAGCAGTTCTTC. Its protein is CSVEWVQSSYNEQFF.

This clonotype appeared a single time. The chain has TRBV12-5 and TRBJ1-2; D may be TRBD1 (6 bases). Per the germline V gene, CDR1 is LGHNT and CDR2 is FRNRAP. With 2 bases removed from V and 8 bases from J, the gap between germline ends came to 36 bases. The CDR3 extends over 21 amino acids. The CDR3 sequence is CASGLTPLPENFLGGADGYTF. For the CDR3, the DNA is TGTGCTAGTGGTTTGACCCCTCTTCCAGAAAACTTTCTGGGGGGGGCGGACGGCTACACCTTC.

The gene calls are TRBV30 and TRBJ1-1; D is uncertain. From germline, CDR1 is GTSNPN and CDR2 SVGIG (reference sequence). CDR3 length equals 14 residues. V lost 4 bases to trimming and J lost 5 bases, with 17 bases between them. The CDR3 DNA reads TGTGCCTGGACATACCGGGCCGGAAGGACTGAAGCTTTCTTT. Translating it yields CAWTYRAGRTEAFF.

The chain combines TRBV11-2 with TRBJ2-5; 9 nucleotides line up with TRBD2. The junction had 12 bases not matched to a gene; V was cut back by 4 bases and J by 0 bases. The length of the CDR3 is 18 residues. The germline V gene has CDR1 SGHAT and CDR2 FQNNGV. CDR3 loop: CASSSEQLAGVDQETQYF. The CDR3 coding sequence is TGTGCCAGCAGCTCCGAACAGTTAGCGGGAGTCGACCAAGAGACCCAGTACTTC.

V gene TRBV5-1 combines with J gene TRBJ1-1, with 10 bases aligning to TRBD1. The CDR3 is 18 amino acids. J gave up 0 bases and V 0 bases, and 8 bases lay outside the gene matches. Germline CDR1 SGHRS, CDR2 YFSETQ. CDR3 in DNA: TGCGCCAGCAGCTTGGCCGGTCCCGGGACAGGGGTGAACACTGAAGCTTTCTTT. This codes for CASSLAGPGTGVNTEAFF.

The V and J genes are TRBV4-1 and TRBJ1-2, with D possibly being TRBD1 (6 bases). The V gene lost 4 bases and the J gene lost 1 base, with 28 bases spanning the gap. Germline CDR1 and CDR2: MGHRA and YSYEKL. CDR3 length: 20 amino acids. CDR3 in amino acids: CASSREGLRGALENNYGYTF. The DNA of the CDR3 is TGCGCCAGCAGCCGAGAAGGTTTGCGGGGGGCATTAGAGAATAACTATGGCTACACCTTC.

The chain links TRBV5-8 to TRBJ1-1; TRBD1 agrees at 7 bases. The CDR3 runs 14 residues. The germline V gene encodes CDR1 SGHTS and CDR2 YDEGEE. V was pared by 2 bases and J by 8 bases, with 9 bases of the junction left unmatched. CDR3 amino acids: CASSFRTGVFEAFF. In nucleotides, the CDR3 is TGTGCCAGCAGCTTTCGTACAGGGGTTTTCGAAGCTTTCTTT.

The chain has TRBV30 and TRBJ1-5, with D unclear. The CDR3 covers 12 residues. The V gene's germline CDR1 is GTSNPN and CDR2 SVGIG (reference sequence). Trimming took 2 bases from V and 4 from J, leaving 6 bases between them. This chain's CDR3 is CAWSPGNQPQHF. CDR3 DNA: TGTGCCTGGAGTCCCGGGAATCAGCCCCAGCATTTT.

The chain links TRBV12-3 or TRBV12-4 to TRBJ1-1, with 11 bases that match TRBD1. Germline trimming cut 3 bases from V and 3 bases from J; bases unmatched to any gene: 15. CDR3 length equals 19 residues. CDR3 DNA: TGTGCCAGCAGTTTCTTGTATTTCCGGACAGGGGGCTCGGACACTGAAGCTTTCTTT. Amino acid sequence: CASSFLYFRTGGSDTEAFF.

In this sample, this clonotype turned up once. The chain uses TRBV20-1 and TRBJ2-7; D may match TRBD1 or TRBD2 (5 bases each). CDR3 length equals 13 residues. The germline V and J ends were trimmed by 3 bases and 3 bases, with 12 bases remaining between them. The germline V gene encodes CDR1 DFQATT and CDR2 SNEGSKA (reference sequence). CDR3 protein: CSASDSEGYEQYF. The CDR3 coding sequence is TGCAGTGCTAGCGACAGCGAGGGCTACGAGCAGTACTTC.

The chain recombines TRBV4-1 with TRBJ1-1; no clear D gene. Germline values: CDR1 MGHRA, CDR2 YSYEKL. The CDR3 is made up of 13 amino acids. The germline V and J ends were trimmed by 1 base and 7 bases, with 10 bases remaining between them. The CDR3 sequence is CASSQVGSDEAFF. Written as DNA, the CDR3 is TGCGCCAGCAGCCAAGTCGGCTCCGATGAAGCTTTCTTT.

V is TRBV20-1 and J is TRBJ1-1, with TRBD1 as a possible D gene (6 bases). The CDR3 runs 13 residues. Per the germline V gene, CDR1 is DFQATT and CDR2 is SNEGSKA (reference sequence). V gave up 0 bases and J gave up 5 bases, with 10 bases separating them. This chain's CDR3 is CSAREGGETEAFF. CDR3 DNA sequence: TGCAGTGCTAGAGAAGGGGGAGAGACTGAAGCTTTCTTT.

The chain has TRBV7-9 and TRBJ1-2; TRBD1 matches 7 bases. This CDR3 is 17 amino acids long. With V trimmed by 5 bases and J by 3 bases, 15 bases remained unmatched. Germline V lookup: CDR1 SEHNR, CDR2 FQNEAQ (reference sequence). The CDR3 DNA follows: TGTGCCAGCAGCCGAGACAGGGACTTTTTGGTGGACTATGGCTACACCTTC. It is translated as CASSRDRDFLVDYGYTF.

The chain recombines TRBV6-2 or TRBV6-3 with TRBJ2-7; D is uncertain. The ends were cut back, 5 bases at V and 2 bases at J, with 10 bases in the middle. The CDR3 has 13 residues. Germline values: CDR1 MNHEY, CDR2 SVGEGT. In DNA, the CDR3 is TGTGCCAGCAGTCCCGACGGAGCCTACGAGCAGTACTTC. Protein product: CASSPDGAYEQYF.

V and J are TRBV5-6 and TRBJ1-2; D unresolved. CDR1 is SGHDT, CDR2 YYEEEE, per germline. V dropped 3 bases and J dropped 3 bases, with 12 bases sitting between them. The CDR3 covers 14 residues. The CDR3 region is CASSSVSTDYGYTF. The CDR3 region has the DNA TGTGCCAGCAGCTCCGTATCAACAGACTATGGCTACACCTTC.

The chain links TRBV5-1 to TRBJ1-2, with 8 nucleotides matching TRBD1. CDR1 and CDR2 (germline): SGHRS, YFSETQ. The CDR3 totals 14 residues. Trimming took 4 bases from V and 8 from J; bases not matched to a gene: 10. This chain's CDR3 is CASSSQDRAKGYTF. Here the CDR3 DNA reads TGCGCCAGCAGCAGCCAGGACAGGGCTAAGGGCTACACCTTC.

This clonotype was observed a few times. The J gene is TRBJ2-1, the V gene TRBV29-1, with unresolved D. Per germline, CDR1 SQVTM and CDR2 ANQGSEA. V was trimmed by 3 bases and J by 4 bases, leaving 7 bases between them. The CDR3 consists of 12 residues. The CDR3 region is CSVESGYNEQFF. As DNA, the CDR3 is TGCAGCGTTGAGTCCGGATACAATGAGCAGTTCTTC.

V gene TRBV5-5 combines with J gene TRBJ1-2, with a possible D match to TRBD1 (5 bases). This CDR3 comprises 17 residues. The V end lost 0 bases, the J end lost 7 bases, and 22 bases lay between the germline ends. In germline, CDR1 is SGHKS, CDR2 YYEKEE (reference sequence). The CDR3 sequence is CASSLVVAGQGVSGYTF. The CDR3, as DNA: TGTGCCAGCAGCTTGGTTGTCGCGGGGCAGGGAGTTAGTGGCTACACCTTC. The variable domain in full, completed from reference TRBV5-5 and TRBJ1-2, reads DAGVTQSPTHLIKTRGQQVTLRCSPISGHKSVSWYQQVLGQGPQFIFQYYEKEERGRGNFPDRFSARQFPNYSSELNVNALLLGDSALYLCASSLVVAGQGVSGYTFGSGTRLTVV.

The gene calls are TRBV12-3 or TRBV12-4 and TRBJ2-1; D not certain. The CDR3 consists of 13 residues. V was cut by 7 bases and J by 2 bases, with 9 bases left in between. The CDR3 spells CASMSGPYNEQFF. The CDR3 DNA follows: TGTGCCAGCATGAGTGGGCCCTACAATGAGCAGTTCTTC.

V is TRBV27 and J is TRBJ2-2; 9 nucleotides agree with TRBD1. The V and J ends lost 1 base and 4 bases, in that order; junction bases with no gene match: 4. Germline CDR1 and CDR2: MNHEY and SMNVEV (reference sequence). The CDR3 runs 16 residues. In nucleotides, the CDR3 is TGTGCCAGCAGTTTATACAGGACAGGGGCCACCGGGGAGCTGTTTTTT. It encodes CASSLYRTGATGELFF.

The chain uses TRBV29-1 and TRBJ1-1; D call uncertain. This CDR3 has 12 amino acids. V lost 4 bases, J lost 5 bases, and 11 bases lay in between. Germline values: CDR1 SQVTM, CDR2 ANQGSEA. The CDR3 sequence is CSVAGVGTEAFF. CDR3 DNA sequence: TGCAGCGTTGCCGGGGTGGGGACTGAAGCTTTCTTT.

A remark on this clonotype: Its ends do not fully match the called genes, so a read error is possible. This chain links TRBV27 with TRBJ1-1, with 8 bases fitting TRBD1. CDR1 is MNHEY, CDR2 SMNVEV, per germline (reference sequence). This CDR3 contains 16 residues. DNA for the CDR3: TGTGCCAGCAGATTATCTGGACAGGGTGGGTCGACTGAAGCTTTCTTT. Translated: CASRLSGQGGSTEAFF.